One sample yielded the 32 T cell receptor beta chains listed below, sequenced in a study of blood T cell repertoires in COVID-19. Repertoires were generated with immunoSEQ multiplex PCR, while TCRdb's copy carries only in-frame clones and drops some. The sample has about 250,000 clones; around four fifths are singletons. The specimen sequenced was peripheral blood. The origin of the receptors is a woman between 65 and 79 years old with acute or convalescent COVID-19.

Only a few counts were recorded for this clone. The chain couples TRBV6-2 or TRBV6-3 to TRBJ1-2, with a weak D call TRBD1 (6 bases). V was pared by 2 bases and J by 0 bases, with 10 bases between. The CDR3 is 15 amino acids. Germline V gene sequence: CDR1 MNHEY, CDR2 SVGEGT. The CDR3 bases are TGTGCCAGCAGTTACGGGACACTTGCTAACTATGGCTACACCTTC. Its translation: CASSYGTLANYGYTF.

This sequence joins TRBV2 and TRBJ2-1, with 9 bases that match TRBD1. After removal of 5 bases from V and 2 bases from J, the junction contained 4 bases not matched to a gene. This CDR3 is 15 amino acids long. Germline lookup yields CDR1 SNHLY and CDR2 FYNNEI. The CDR3 DNA reads as TGTGCCAGCAGTCCCCGGGACAGGGCCTACAATGAGCAGTTCTTC. Translating it yields CASSPRDRAYNEQFF.

This clone was seen only a few times. V gene TRBV10-3 combines with J gene TRBJ1-2; a possible D gene is TRBD1 (6 bases). Between the trimmed V and J ends, which lost 0 bases and 2 bases, there was a span of 22 bases. The CDR3 contains 19 residues. Germline values: CDR1 ENHRY, CDR2 SYGVKD. The CDR3 sequence: CAISESMFQGNFANYGYTF. In DNA, the CDR3 is TGTGCCATCAGTGAGTCGATGTTTCAGGGGAACTTTGCCAACTATGGCTACACCTTC.

The chain is built from TRBV11-2 and TRBJ2-7; 10 bases line up with TRBD1. Trimming removed 3 bases from V and 0 bases from J; junction bases left unmatched: 5. This CDR3 region has 16 residues. Germline loops: CDR1 SGHAT, CDR2 FQNNGV. The CDR3, as DNA: TGTGCCAGCAGCTTGGGGACAGGGGTAGGCTCCTACGAGCAGTACTTC. Translating it yields CASSLGTGVGSYEQYF. The whole variable domain, remainder taken from reference TRBV11-2 and TRBJ2-7, is EAGVAQSPRYKIIEKRQSVAFWCNPISGHATLYWYQQILGQGPKLLIQFQNNGVVDDSQLPKDRFSAERLKGVDSTLKIQPAKLEDSAVYLCASSLGTGVGSYEQYFGPGTRLTVT.

This clone was detected a few times. Here the CDR3 reads CASSLGGPREAFF. The CDR3 DNA is TGTGCCAGCAGCTTGGGCGGCCCTAGGGAAGCTTTCTTT. The chain carries TRBV5-4 and TRBJ1-1; D not resolved. This CDR3 comprises 13 residues. V was trimmed by 0 bases and J by 8 bases, leaving 11 bases between them. Germline V gives CDR1 SGHNT, CDR2 YYREEE (reference sequence).

This clone was observed many times. The J gene is TRBJ2-1, the V gene TRBV11-3; the match to TRBD2 covers 10 bases. There are 14 residues in the CDR3. Germline V lookup: CDR1 SGHNT, CDR2 YENEEA. J gave up 5 bases and V 7 bases, and 5 bases lay outside the gene matches. CDR3: CASTNSGGNNEQFF. DNA of the CDR3: TGTGCCAGCACCAATAGCGGGGGGAACAATGAGCAGTTCTTC.

The chain recombines TRBV3-1 (or the pseudogene TRBV3-2) with TRBJ1-3, with 7 bases identical to TRBD1. Germline CDR1 and CDR2: LGHDT and YNNKEL (reference sequence). The CDR3 consists of 16 residues. V was pared by 3 bases and J by 2 bases, with 7 bases of the junction left unmatched. CDR3 nucleotide sequence: TGTGCCAGCAGCCACACCGGGACAGACCCTGGAAACACCATATATTTT. The encoded protein is CASSHTGTDPGNTIYF.

The chain is built from TRBV27 and TRBJ1-2; D not resolved. The CDR3 extends over 15 amino acids. The germline CDR1 and CDR2 sequences are MNHEY and SMNVEV (reference sequence). The ends were cut back, 4 bases at V and 2 bases at J, with 14 bases in the middle. Written as DNA, the CDR3 is TGTGCCAGCAGTTCCTCGGGGAACCTCAACTATGGCTACACCTTC. It is translated as CASSSSGNLNYGYTF.

The chain recombines TRBV7-2 with TRBJ1-1; 7 bases line up with TRBD1. J was trimmed by 3 bases and V by 4 bases; bases with no gene match: 8. The CDR3 length is 15 residues. Germline V lookup: CDR1 SGHTA, CDR2 FQGNSA. Written as DNA, the CDR3 is TGTGCCAGCAGCTCGGGACAGCCCGGGGACACTGAAGCTTTCTTT. Translating it yields CASSSGQPGDTEAFF.

The V and J genes are TRBV19 and TRBJ2-7; 7 bases fit TRBD1. V was clipped by 3 bases and J by 3 bases; unmatched bases: 5. Germline CDR1 reads LNHDA; CDR2 reads SQIVND (reference sequence). CDR3 length: 14 residues. CDR3 sequence (DNA): TGTGCCAGTAGTATCACCGACAGGGTCTACGAGCAGTACTTC. It is translated as CASSITDRVYEQYF.

The V gene is TRBV18, the J gene TRBJ2-5, with D unresolved. V dropped 2 bases and J dropped 5 bases, with 6 bases sitting between them. Germline CDR1 KGHSH, CDR2 LQKENI. The CDR3 is 12 residues long. CDR3: CASSPIIETQYF. In DNA form, the CDR3 reads TGTGCCAGCTCACCAATCATTGAGACCCAGTACTTC.

The chain has TRBV5-1 and TRBJ1-5; D may be TRBD1 (5 bases). V was cut by 0 bases and J by 4 bases, with 11 bases left in between. The CDR3 spans 15 residues. From germline, CDR1 is SGHRS and CDR2 YFSETQ. The DNA for the CDR3 is TGCGCCAGCAGCTTGGCAGGGCGTATAAATCAGCCCCAGCATTTT. As protein: CASSLAGRINQPQHF.

This chain uses TRBV2 with TRBJ1-1, with TRBD1 identical over 8 bases. With V trimmed by 4 bases and J by 4 bases, 2 bases remained unmatched. The CDR3 is 13 amino acids. The germline V gene encodes CDR1 SNHLY and CDR2 FYNNEI. The CDR3 DNA follows: TGTGCCAGCAGTGTTGGACAGGGCACTGAAGCTTTCTTT. The encoded protein is CASSVGQGTEAFF. Supplemented by reference TRBV2 and TRBJ1-1, the full variable domain reads EPEVTQTPSHQVTQMGQEVILRCVPISNHLYFYWYRQILGQKVEFLVSFYNNEISEKSEIFDDQFSVERPDGSNFTLKIRSTKLEDSAMYFCASSVGQGTEAFFGQGTRLTVV.

The chain employs TRBV10-1 and TRBJ1-1, with 8 bases lining up with TRBD1. V lost 9 bases, J lost 4 bases, and 7 bases stayed unmatched. This CDR3 comprises 13 residues. Germline CDR1 WNHNN, CDR2 SYGVQD (reference sequence). The CDR3 region has the DNA TGCGCCAGTAAGGGACAGGAGGGCACTGAAGCTTTCTTT. It is translated as CASKGQEGTEAFF.

V usage is TRBV6-2 or TRBV6-3 and J usage is TRBJ2-3, with 8 nucleotides matching TRBD2. Germline values: CDR1 MNHEY, CDR2 SVGEGT. The CDR3 is 16 amino acids. With V trimmed by 2 bases and J by 6 bases, 10 bases remained unmatched. The CDR3 DNA reads TGTGCCAGCAGTTACGCCACTAGCTCGGGGGGGGATACGCAGTATTTT. Its translation is CASSYATSSGGDTQYF.

CDR3: CASSVDRGYGYTF. In nucleotides, the CDR3 is TGTGCCAGCAGCGTAGATAGGGGCTATGGCTACACCTTC. V usage is TRBV9 and J usage is TRBJ1-2; D may be TRBD1 (5 bases). The CDR3 is 13 amino acids. Germline V gene lookup returns CDR1 SGDLS and CDR2 YYNGEE. V shed 0 bases and J shed 4 bases, with 7 bases lying between them.

The chain is built from TRBV7-2 and TRBJ1-5; 8 nucleotides align to TRBD1. V lost 5 bases and J lost 5; bases outside the gene matches: 8. From germline, CDR1 is SGHTA and CDR2 FQGNSA. This CDR3 has 15 amino acids. CDR3 nucleotide sequence: TGTGCCAGCAGCGAACAAGCAGGGGGCTATCAGCCCCAGCATTTT. Protein: CASSEQAGGYQPQHF.

The V gene is TRBV5-5, the J gene TRBJ1-4; possible D gene TRBD1, 5 bases. The CDR3 has 15 amino acids. V lost 2 bases to trimming and J lost 5 bases, with 13 bases between them. CDR1 is SGHKS and CDR2 is YYEKEE in the germline V gene (reference sequence). This CDR3 reads CASSFAGSQNEKLFF. As DNA, the CDR3 is TGTGCCAGCAGCTTTGCAGGGTCACAAAATGAAAAACTGTTTTTT.

This rearrangement joins TRBV19 to TRBJ1-1; D is perhaps TRBD1 (6 bases). Trimming pared 6 bases from V and 8 bases from J, leaving 25 bases between. This CDR3 contains 16 residues. Per the germline V gene, CDR1 is LNHDA and CDR2 is SQIVND (reference sequence). The CDR3 region is CASRPYRTGIQLEAFF. The CDR3 nucleotides read TGTGCCAGTAGGCCTTACCGAACAGGGATTCAGCTCGAAGCTTTCTTT.

J is TRBJ1-2 and V is TRBV10-3; 9 bases align to TRBD1. Germline loops: CDR1 ENHRY, CDR2 SYGVKD. Trimming removed 0 bases from V and 7 bases from J; junction bases left unmatched: 6. The length of the CDR3 is 15 residues. In DNA, the CDR3 is TGTGCCATCAGTGAGTCGCAACAGGGGGCAGGTGGCTACACCTTC. Its protein is CAISESQQGAGGYTF.

The chain links TRBV6-5 to TRBJ2-5; D is ambiguous. CDR3 length equals 11 residues. Looked up from germline, CDR1 is MNHEY and CDR2 is SVGAGI. V was cut by 10 bases and J by 5 bases, with 11 bases left in between. This CDR3 is CATTMEETQYF. The DNA of the CDR3 is TGTGCCACTACTATGGAGGAGACCCAGTACTTC.

The rearrangement joins TRBV25-1 to TRBJ2-2, with TRBD2 matching 8 bases. After removal of 0 bases from V and 4 bases from J, the junction contained 7 bases not matched to a gene. Germline V lookup: CDR1 MGHDK, CDR2 SYGVNS. The CDR3 has 17 amino acids. The CDR3 loop is CASSEYIRGGLTGELFF. DNA for the CDR3: TGTGCCAGCAGTGAATATATCCGGGGGGGCCTCACCGGGGAGCTGTTTTTT.

CDR3 residues: CASSYPSRGGSSYEQYF. The CDR3 nucleotides are TGTGCCAGCAGTTACCCCTCGCGGGGCGGGAGCTCCTACGAGCAGTACTTC. The V gene is TRBV6-2 or TRBV6-3, the J gene TRBJ2-7, with 7 bases that match TRBD2. Trimming at V came to 2 bases and at J to 0 bases, leaving 10 bases not matched to a gene. CDR3 length: 17 residues. Looked up from germline, CDR1 is MNHEY and CDR2 is SVGEGT.

V is TRBV5-1 and J is TRBJ1-3; no clear D. Germline V gene data show CDR1 as SGHRS and CDR2 as YFSETQ. V was trimmed by 4 bases and J by 3 bases, leaving 14 bases between them. The CDR3 is 15 residues long. The CDR3 is CASSDNSGVGNTIYF. DNA of the CDR3: TGCGCCAGCAGCGACAATTCAGGTGTTGGAAACACCATATATTTT.

The chain combines TRBV10-3 with TRBJ1-4; 7 nucleotides line up with TRBD1. Trimming cost V 11 bases and J 2 bases; bases outside gene matches: 2. This CDR3 has 12 amino acids. Germline loops: CDR1 ENHRY, CDR2 SYGVKD. The CDR3 DNA reads TGTGCCTCACAGGGGACTAATGAAAAACTGTTTTTT. Protein: CASQGTNEKLFF.

The chain recombines TRBV30 with TRBJ2-7; TRBD1 matches at 11 bases. The germline gives CDR1 GTSNPN, CDR2 SVGIG (reference sequence). The CDR3 spans 16 residues. The junction had 6 bases not matched to a gene; V was cut back by 2 bases and J by 0 bases. The CDR3 sequence: CAWSSLGTGGSYEQYF. CDR3 in DNA: TGTGCCTGGAGTTCCTTGGGGACAGGGGGCTCCTACGAGCAGTACTTC.

The rearrangement joins TRBV6-6 to TRBJ1-2; no definite D call. Germline V gene sequence: CDR1 MNHNY, CDR2 SVGAGI (reference sequence). CDR3 length equals 13 residues. V lost 2 bases and J lost 6, with 10 bases in between. For the CDR3, the DNA is TGTGCCAGCAGTTACGGAGGGAGCAATGGCTACACCTTC. It encodes CASSYGGSNGYTF.

This clone was detected only a few times. The chain recombines TRBV7-2 with TRBJ1-2, with D perhaps matching TRBD1 (5 bases). The germline V gene has CDR1 SGHTA and CDR2 FQGNSA. V shed 5 bases and J shed 0 bases, with 19 bases lying between them. The CDR3 runs to 17 residues. Here the CDR3 reads CASSRGVRERANYGYTF. CDR3 nucleotide sequence: TGTGCCAGCAGCCGCGGAGTCAGGGAAAGGGCTAACTATGGCTACACCTTC.

J is TRBJ1-5 and V is TRBV27, with 8 positions matching TRBD1. CDR1 and CDR2 (germline): MNHEY, SMNVEV (reference sequence). V lost 4 bases and J lost 9; bases outside the gene matches: 5. CDR3 length equals 13 residues. The CDR3 reads CASSSPTGGPQHF. CDR3 nucleotide sequence: TGTGCCAGCAGTTCCCCCACAGGGGGGCCCCAGCATTTT.

The chain is built from TRBV19 and TRBJ2-1, with D hard to call. Germline V gene data show CDR1 as LNHDA and CDR2 as SQIVND (reference sequence). This CDR3 is built from 16 residues. Trimming stripped 2 bases from V and 1 base from J, with 12 bases between. In DNA, the CDR3 is TGTGCCAGTAGTATATCAAACACGAATTCCTACAATGAGCAGTTCTTC. This gives the protein CASSISNTNSYNEQFF.

The genes are TRBV27 and TRBJ1-5; 7 nucleotides line up with TRBD1. Germline V gives CDR1 MNHEY, CDR2 SMNVEV (reference sequence). The CDR3 loop spans 16 amino acids. The trim removed 5 bases at V and 6 bases at J, leaving 13 bases unmatched. The CDR3 reads CASSPSRGEDTQPQHF. For the CDR3, the DNA is TGTGCCAGCAGTCCATCCAGGGGGGAGGATACTCAGCCCCAGCATTTT.

The V and J genes are TRBV6-5 and TRBJ1-2; D is undetermined. Trimming stripped 2 bases from V and 4 bases from J, with 5 bases between. Germline assignment: CDR1 MNHEY and CDR2 SVGAGI. CDR3 length: 12 residues. CDR3 amino acids: CASSYGPYGYTF. The CDR3, as DNA: TGTGCCAGCAGTTACGGGCCCTATGGCTACACCTTC.